This passage covers 30 T cell receptor beta chains from one sample sequenced in a study of cytomegalovirus exposure and HLA in healthy donors. With 60 Vbeta and 13 Jbeta primers, the PCR was carried out. Libraries were prepared by immunoSEQ multiplex PCR; TCRdb keeps only in-frame clonotypes and omits some of them. The data contain roughly 160,000 clones, roughly three quarters of them singletons. The sequencing sample was made of PBMCs. These receptors were taken from a woman in her 50s in good health and CMV-seropositive.

The CDR3 DNA is TGTGCCAGCAGCGAACCGGGACTAGCGGGAATAGATACGCAGTATTTT. This translates into CASSEPGLAGIDTQYF. This rearrangement joins TRBV2 to TRBJ2-3; 13 nucleotides line up with TRBD2. The CDR3 is 16 residues long. Germline V lookup: CDR1 SNHLY, CDR2 FYNNEI. Unmatched junction bases numbered 8, after V lost 6 bases and J lost 5 bases.

CDR3 bases: TGTGCCAGCTCACCGCGGCAGGGCTCTATGAACACTGAAGCTTTCTTT. Translating it yields CASSPRQGSMNTEAFF. This chain joins TRBV18 and TRBJ1-1, with a weak D call TRBD1 (5 bases). The CDR3 has 16 residues. The V and J ends lost 3 bases and 0 bases respectively, with 14 bases between them. Germline V lookup: CDR1 KGHSH, CDR2 LQKENI. The full variable domain, completed using reference TRBV18 and TRBJ1-1, is NAGVMQNPRHLVRRRGQEARLRCSPMKGHSHVYWYRQLPEEGLKFMVYLQKENIIDESGMPKERFSAEFPKEGPSILRIQQVVRGDSAAYFCASSPRQGSMNTEAFFGQGTRLTVV.

The gene calls are TRBV4-1 and TRBJ2-7; a weak D match, TRBD2 (7 bases). The CDR3 consists of 16 residues. V lost 4 bases and J lost 3, with 19 bases in between. Germline loops: CDR1 MGHRA, CDR2 YSYEKL. The CDR3 nucleotides read TGCGCCAGCAGCCCCCGGGTCGGGGGGCTTGACTACGAGCAGTACTTC. It translates to CASSPRVGGLDYEQYF.

The J gene is TRBJ1-3, the V gene TRBV28, with D uncertain. The CDR3 is made up of 13 amino acids. Trimming took off 3 bases at V and 5 bases at J, with 8 bases between the two ends. CDR1 and CDR2 (germline): MDHEN, SYDVKM. The CDR3 sequence: CASSFRIRNTIYF. DNA of the CDR3: TGTGCCAGCAGTTTCAGGATCCGAAACACCATATATTTT.

The chain has TRBV28 and TRBJ1-2; D perhaps matches TRBD1 (6 bases). Trimming took 6 bases from V and 8 from J, leaving 19 bases between them. The CDR3 covers 14 residues. Germline V gives CDR1 MDHEN, CDR2 SYDVKM. Here the CDR3 reads CASRPPGDGRGYTF. CDR3 nucleotide sequence: TGTGCCAGCAGGCCCCCAGGGGACGGAAGGGGCTACACCTTC.

The table lists this clone with a few counts. The J gene is TRBJ2-1, the V gene TRBV7-2; possible D gene TRBD2, 7 bases. Germline CDR1 reads SGHTA; CDR2 reads FQGNSA. Trimming stripped 4 bases from V and 5 bases from J, with 15 bases between. The CDR3 contains 15 residues. CDR3 region: CASSYYGGADNEQFF. CDR3 sequence (DNA): TGTGCCAGCAGCTACTATGGGGGGGCGGACAATGAGCAGTTCTTC.

This clone came up a few times. A junction boundary mismatches the germline segment, possibly from a read error. The rearrangement joins TRBV28 to TRBJ2-6, with D possibly TRBD1 on 5 matching bases. This CDR3 has 16 residues. Germline lookup yields CDR1 MDHEN and CDR2 SYDVKM. In nucleotides, the CDR3 is TGTGCCAGCAGTTGGGGCGACAGCTCTGGGGCCAACGGCCTGACTTTC. Its protein is CASSWGDSSGANGLTF.

The chain is built from TRBV4-3 and TRBJ2-2, with TRBD1 matching over 7 bases. CDR1 LGHNA and CDR2 YSLEER come from the germline V gene. The CDR3 is 16 amino acids. Losses at the gene ends were 0 bases for V and 2 bases for J; bases not matched to a gene: 3. Here the CDR3 reads CASSQEGQKNTGELFF. CDR3 in DNA: TGCGCCAGCAGCCAAGAGGGACAGAAAAACACCGGGGAGCTGTTTTTT.

The rearrangement links TRBV7-6 to TRBJ2-5, with 7 bases fitting TRBD1. The CDR3 totals 15 residues. With 0 bases clipped from V and 5 bases from J, the junction kept 6 bases outside the gene matches. Germline V gives CDR1 SGHVS, CDR2 FNYEAQ. Here the CDR3 reads CASSLAQGPVETQYF. The CDR3 coding sequence is TGTGCCAGCAGCTTAGCACAGGGGCCGGTGGAGACCCAGTACTTC.

This clone was picked up a small number of times. The rearrangement links TRBV5-6 to TRBJ1-5; no reliable D call. V shed 4 bases and J shed 4 bases, with 6 bases lying between them. CDR1 is SGHDT and CDR2 is YYEEEE in the germline V gene. The CDR3 spans 12 residues. As DNA, the CDR3 is TGTGCCAGCAGCCCTATAAATCAGCCCCAGCATTTT. It codes for CASSPINQPQHF.

This chain uses TRBV6-4 with TRBJ1-5, with D uncertain. Deletions cut 4 bases from V and 7 bases from J, with 11 bases between. Germline V CDR1 and CDR2: MRHNA, SNTAGT. The CDR3 loop spans 13 amino acids. Here the CDR3 reads CASSAEVRQPQHF. CDR3 coding DNA: TGTGCCAGCAGTGCGGAGGTTCGACAGCCCCAGCATTTT.

The chain uses TRBV30 and TRBJ1-2; TRBD1 agrees at 8 bases. This CDR3 spans 15 amino acids. CDR1 GTSNPN and CDR2 SVGIG come from the germline V gene (reference sequence). The V and J ends lost 4 bases and 2 bases, in that order; junction bases with no gene match: 9. CDR3: CAWTSPGQANYGYTF. DNA of the CDR3: TGTGCCTGGACTAGTCCGGGACAGGCAAACTATGGCTACACCTTC. Combining the CDR3 with reference TRBV30 and TRBJ1-2 gives the whole variable domain SQTIHQWPATLVQPVGSPLSLECTVEGTSNPNLYWYRQAAGRGLQLLFYSVGIGQISSEVPQNLSASRPQDRQFILSSKKLLLSDSGFYLCAWTSPGQANYGYTFGSGTRLTVV.

The chain recombines TRBV5-8 with TRBJ1-4, with a tentative D call TRBD1 (6 bases). The length of the CDR3 is 15 residues. The V end was cut by 1 base, the J end by 8 bases, with 15 bases between. From germline, CDR1 is SGHTS and CDR2 YDEGEE. CDR3 region: CASSLLQGGKEKLFF. The DNA for the CDR3 is TGTGCCAGCAGCTTGCTACAGGGTGGGAAGGAAAAACTGTTTTTT.

The chain couples TRBV29-1 to TRBJ1-2; no clear D gene. The CDR3 runs to 13 residues. V was clipped by 7 bases and J by 7 bases, with 19 bases between them. CDR1 is SQVTM and CDR2 is ANQGSEA in the germline V gene. The DNA of the CDR3 is TGCAGCGCACGGGCCGAACGGGATGTTGGCTACACCTTC. Encoded protein: CSARAERDVGYTF. The full variable domain, rest sourced from reference TRBV29-1 and TRBJ1-2, is SAVISQKPSRDICQRGTSLTIQCQVDSQVTMMFWYRQQPGQSLTLIATANQGSEATYESGFVIDKFPISRPNLTFSTLTVSNMSPEDSSIYLCSARAERDVGYTFGSGTRLTVV.

For this clone: The junction departs from the called germline gene at one end, perhaps through a read error. The chain has TRBV7-2 and TRBJ2-7; 8 bases are shared with TRBD2. CDR1 and CDR2 (germline): SGHTA, FQGNSA. The CDR3 consists of 14 residues. The CDR3 bases are TGTGCCAGCAGCTCATTGGGGAGGGGGACTAGAAAACATTTC. Translating gives CASSSLGRGTRKHF.

The gene calls are TRBV11-2 and TRBJ2-5, with 13 bases fitting TRBD2. Germline V gives CDR1 SGHAT, CDR2 FQNNGV. V dropped 3 bases and J dropped 9; count of bases not matched to a gene: 13. The CDR3 is 17 amino acids. CDR3 sequence: CASSFRTSGGSGWPQYF. In DNA, the CDR3 is TGTGCCAGCAGCTTTAGGACTAGCGGGGGCTCCGGATGGCCCCAGTACTTC.

This clone has a handful of counts. The chain employs TRBV4-2 and TRBJ1-2, with D maybe TRBD1 (6 bases). This CDR3 region has 15 residues. Trimming left V 0 bases short and J 3 bases short, with 11 bases between. CDR1 is LGHNA and CDR2 is YNFKEQ in the germline V gene. The CDR3 protein is CASSQDTGRDYGYTF. In nucleotides, the CDR3 is TGTGCCAGCAGCCAAGATACAGGGCGGGACTATGGCTACACCTTC.

This clone was detected only a few times. The chain uses TRBV30 and TRBJ2-3; maybe TRBD2 (7 bases). The CDR3 totals 15 residues. V shed 5 bases and J shed 1 base, with 16 bases lying between them. The germline CDR1 and CDR2 sequences are GTSNPN and SVGIG (reference sequence). The CDR3 loop reads CAWGGAGGRTDTQYF. The CDR3 DNA follows: TGTGCCTGGGGGGGGGCCGGGGGTCGCACAGATACGCAGTATTTT.

V gene TRBV7-3 combines with J gene TRBJ2-1, with TRBD2 matching 12 bases. Per the germline V gene, CDR1 is SGHTA and CDR2 is FQGTGA. V gave up 5 bases and J gave up 5 bases; unmatched junction bases: 1. The CDR3 sequence is 14 residues long. The CDR3 region has the DNA TGTGCCAGCAGCCGGACTAGCGGGAACAATGAGCAGTTCTTC. Translation gives CASSRTSGNNEQFF.

To note about this clone: Within the sample, other DNA sequences also encode this same CDR3. V usage is TRBV6-5 and J usage is TRBJ1-1; 7 bases agree with TRBD1. The junction had 1 base not matched to a gene; V was cut back by 0 bases and J by 0 bases. This CDR3 contains 15 residues. Germline CDR1 reads MNHEY; CDR2 reads SVGAGI. The CDR3 DNA is TGTGCCAGCAGTTACTCGACAGGGATGAACACTGAAGCTTTCTTT. Its protein is CASSYSTGMNTEAFF.

As regards this clone: A read error may produce the germline difference seen at one junction end. Other DNA sequences within the sample encode an identical CDR3. V is TRBV7-9 and J is TRBJ2-6; D perhaps matches TRBD1 (5 bases). CDR1 is SEHNR and CDR2 is FQNEAQ in the germline V gene (reference sequence). This CDR3 is built from 15 residues. The CDR3: CASSLGGTGANGLTF. In DNA form, the CDR3 reads TGTGCCAGCAGCTTAGGCGGCACTGGGGCCAACGGCCTGACTTTC.

The chain is built from TRBV5-4 and TRBJ2-7, with a tentative D call TRBD1 (6 bases). Germline lookup yields CDR1 SGHNT and CDR2 YYREEE (reference sequence). CDR3 length: 14 residues. V lost 6 bases to trimming and J lost 12 bases, with 25 bases between them. The CDR3 protein is CASTTQGDKRPPYF. The CDR3 coding sequence is TGTGCCAGCACCACCCAAGGGGACAAGCGGCCGCCGTACTTC. The full variable domain, completed using reference TRBV5-4 and TRBJ2-7, is ETGVTQSPTHLIKTRGQQVTLRCSSQSGHNTVSWYQQALGQGPQFIFQYYREEENGRGNFPPRFSGLQFPNYSSELNVNALELDDSALYLCASTTQGDKRPPYFGPGTRLTVT.

This clone appeared a single time. The V gene is TRBV2, the J gene TRBJ1-3; D is possibly TRBD1 (5 bases). Looked up from germline, CDR1 is SNHLY and CDR2 is FYNNEI. The CDR3 has 14 residues. V dropped 7 bases and J dropped 0 bases, with 10 bases sitting between them. In nucleotides, the CDR3 is TGTGCCAGCACCCAGGGCCTCTCTGGAAACACCATATATTTT. It translates to CASTQGLSGNTIYF. The variable domain in full, with the rest retrieved from reference TRBV2 and TRBJ1-3, is EPEVTQTPSHQVTQMGQEVILRCVPISNHLYFYWYRQILGQKVEFLVSFYNNEISEKSEIFDDQFSVERPDGSNFTLKIRSTKLEDSAMYFCASTQGLSGNTIYFGEGSWLTVV.

The CDR3 coding sequence is TGTGCCAGCAGTTTGGGACAGGCAACTGGAAACACCATATATTTT. Translating gives CASSLGQATGNTIYF. The chain has TRBV28 and TRBJ1-3; 8 bases are a match to TRBD1. Germline loops: CDR1 MDHEN, CDR2 SYDVKM. The V segment lost 3 bases and the J segment 2 bases; nucleotides outside the gene matches: 3. The length of the CDR3 is 15 residues. Full variable domain (outside the CDR3, taken from reference TRBV28 and TRBJ1-3): DVKVTQSSRYLVKRTGEKVFLECVQDMDHENMFWYRQDPGLGLRLIYFSYDVKMKEKGDIPEGYSVSREKKERFSLILESASTNQTSMYLCASSLGQATGNTIYFGEGSWLTVV.

The V and J genes are TRBV6-5 and TRBJ2-1, with 7 bases lining up with TRBD2. The ends lost 1 base at V and 1 base at J; junction bases unmatched: 4. Germline V CDR1 and CDR2: MNHEY, SVGAGI. This CDR3 is built from 16 residues. CDR3 sequence: CASSYLWGGSYNEQFF. The CDR3 region has the DNA TGTGCCAGCAGTTACTTATGGGGGGGATCCTACAATGAGCAGTTCTTC.

This clone was picked up a small number of times. V and J are TRBV18 and TRBJ1-1; D not resolved. The germline CDR1 and CDR2 sequences are KGHSH and LQKENI. CDR3 length equals 16 residues. The V end lost 0 bases, the J end lost 3 bases, and 14 bases lay between the germline ends. DNA for the CDR3: TGTGCCAGCTCACCACCGTGGGGAGGGTTGGACACTGAAGCTTTCTTT. As protein: CASSPPWGGLDTEAFF.

This chain connects TRBV11-3 to TRBJ2-5; no clear D. In germline, CDR1 is SGHNT, CDR2 YENEEA. V was clipped by 1 base and J by 6 bases, with 6 bases between them. The CDR3 runs 12 residues. Written as DNA, the CDR3 is TGTGCCAGCAGCTTAGGCCAGAAGACCCAGTACTTC. This sequence encodes CASSLGQKTQYF. Complete variable domain (other parts from reference TRBV11-3 and TRBJ2-5): EAGVVQSPRYKIIEKKQPVAFWCNPISGHNTLYWYLQNLGQGPELLIRYENEEAVDDSQLPKDRFSAERLKGVDSTLKIQPAELGDSAVYLCASSLGQKTQYFGPGTRLLVL.

The chain combines TRBV9 with TRBJ2-2, with unresolved D. This CDR3 region has 14 residues. V gave up 3 bases and J gave up 2 bases, with 8 bases separating them. Germline V CDR1 and CDR2: SGDLS, YYNGEE. CDR3: CASSARTNTGELFF. CDR3 sequence (DNA): TGTGCCAGCAGCGCAAGAACTAACACCGGGGAGCTGTTTTTT.

The rearrangement links TRBV11-2 to TRBJ2-7, with TRBD1 matching over 8 bases. V lost 1 base, J lost 6 bases, and 17 bases stayed unmatched. Germline lookup yields CDR1 SGHAT and CDR2 FQNNGV. The CDR3 runs 18 residues. CDR3 loop: CASSLVLIYGQGESEQYF. In DNA, the CDR3 is TGTGCCAGCAGCTTAGTTCTGATATACGGACAGGGAGAGTCCGAGCAGTACTTC. The variable domain in full, with the rest retrieved from reference TRBV11-2 and TRBJ2-7, is EAGVAQSPRYKIIEKRQSVAFWCNPISGHATLYWYQQILGQGPKLLIQFQNNGVVDDSQLPKDRFSAERLKGVDSTLKIQPAKLEDSAVYLCASSLVLIYGQGESEQYFGPGTRLTVT.

The genes are TRBV10-3 and TRBJ1-1; D might be TRBD1 (5 bases). In germline, CDR1 is ENHRY, CDR2 SYGVKD. Deletions cut 6 bases from V and 1 base from J, with 15 bases between. CDR3 length equals 15 residues. The CDR3 bases are TGTGCCATCAGGATAGGGAACAGGACGAACACTGAAGCTTTCTTT. Amino acids: CAIRIGNRTNTEAFF.